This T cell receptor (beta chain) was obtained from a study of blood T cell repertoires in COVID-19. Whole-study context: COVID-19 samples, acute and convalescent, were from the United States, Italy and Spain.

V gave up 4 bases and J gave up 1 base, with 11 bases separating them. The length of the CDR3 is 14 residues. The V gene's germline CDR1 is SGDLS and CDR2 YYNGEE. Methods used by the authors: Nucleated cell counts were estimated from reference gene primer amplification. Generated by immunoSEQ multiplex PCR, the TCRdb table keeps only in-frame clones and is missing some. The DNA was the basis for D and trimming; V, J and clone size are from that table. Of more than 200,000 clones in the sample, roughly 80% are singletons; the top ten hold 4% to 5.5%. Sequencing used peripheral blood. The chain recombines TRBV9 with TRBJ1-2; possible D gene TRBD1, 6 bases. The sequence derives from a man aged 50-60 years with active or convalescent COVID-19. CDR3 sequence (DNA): TGTGCCAGCAGCCCCGGACAGAGTAACTATGGCTACACCTTC. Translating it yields CASSPGQSNYGYTF.